Described below is a single T cell receptor (beta chain) sequence and its context. The entry originates in a study of shared clonotypes between healthy human individuals. Study-level background: A donor's plate count was three for CD4 naive and three for CD4 memory; CD8 naive had two and CD8 memory one.

This CDR3 region has 16 residues. Trimming cost V 3 bases and J 0 bases; bases outside gene matches: 5. Germline V CDR1 and CDR2: SGHTA, FQGNSA. The authors split each subset's genomic DNA evenly across several immunoSEQ plates. This table comes from immunoSEQ multiplex PCR, and its TCRdb copy is limited to in-frame clones, with some not included. The repertoire consists of about 320,000 clones, with 80% to 90% occurring once and the leading ten covering about 17%. The chain has TRBV7-2 and TRBJ1-3; the match to TRBD1 covers 7 bases. The receptor comes from a man aged 18-30 years in good health. Sequencing used memory CD8+ T cells sorted from blood. The subset: CD45RO+ cells pooled with CCR7-negative TemRA cells. The chain's CDR3 is CASSFTGASSGNTIYF. Here the CDR3 DNA reads TGTGCCAGCAGCTTTACAGGGGCTAGCTCTGGAAACACCATATATTTT.